These T cell receptor beta chains were read from a single sample in a study of T cell changes during pregnancy in multiple sclerosis. Using immunoSEQ multiplex PCR, the repertoire was profiled, and TCRdb retains in-frame clones only, with some absent. The data show about 20,000 clones, 70% to 90% seen once. The material sequenced was CD8+ T cells from peripheral blood mononuclear cells, taken in the second trimester of pregnancy. These receptors all come from a female donor in good health, enrolled as a control in a pregnancy study. Each CDR3 is given with its conserved first and last residue. A D gene is named only where the DNA matches it firmly. Clone size is shown for a subset of rows, as once, few, many or a class of expanded clone.

v_call: TRBV5-4; d_call: TRBD1; j_call: TRBJ2-2; clone_size: .; cdr3_nt: TGTGCCAGCAGCCCGGGACAGACCGCGAACACCGGGGAGCTGTTTTTT; cdr3_aa: CASSPGQTANTGELFF
v_call: TRBV18; d_call: .; j_call: TRBJ2-5; clone_size: once; cdr3_nt: TGTGCCAGCTCACCACCGTTACAGGAACGAGAGACCCAGTACTTC; cdr3_aa: CASSPPLQERETQYF
v_call: TRBV30; d_call: .; j_call: TRBJ2-7; clone_size: .; cdr3_nt: TGTGCCTGGAGCGCGGACTTGGGGTTCTACGAGCAGTACTTC; cdr3_aa: CAWSADLGFYEQYF
v_call: TRBV7-9; d_call: .; j_call: TRBJ2-7; clone_size: .; cdr3_nt: TGTGCCAGCAGCTCAGTCGCATTCGACGAGCAGTACTTC; cdr3_aa: CASSSVAFDEQYF
v_call: TRBV13; d_call: .; j_call: TRBJ1-4; clone_size: .; cdr3_nt: TGTGCCAGCAGACAAGGGGGAGGGGAAAAACTGTTTTTT; cdr3_aa: CASRQGGGEKLFF
v_call: TRBV2; d_call: TRBD2; j_call: TRBJ2-2; clone_size: few; cdr3_nt: TGTGCCAGCAGTGTAGGACTAGCGCCCGGGGAGCTGTTTTTT; cdr3_aa: CASSVGLAPGELFF
v_call: TRBV6-5; d_call: TRBD1; j_call: TRBJ2-3; clone_size: .; cdr3_nt: TGTGCCAGCAGTACGACAGGGGGTGTAACAGATACGCAGTATTTT; cdr3_aa: CASSTTGGVTDTQYF
v_call: TRBV11-3; d_call: TRBD2; j_call: TRBJ2-7; clone_size: .; cdr3_nt: TGTGCCAGCAGCGGCGCAGGGACTAGCGTTTTAGAGCAGTACTTC; cdr3_aa: CASSGAGTSVLEQYF
v_call: TRBV2; d_call: TRBD1; j_call: TRBJ2-1; clone_size: .; cdr3_nt: TGTGCCACAGGACAGGGTAAGGATGAGCAGTTCTTC; cdr3_aa: CATGQGKDEQFF
v_call: TRBV7-7; d_call: .; j_call: TRBJ1-1; clone_size: .; cdr3_nt: TGTGCTAGCAGCTTAGGGGGGGGAGGGAACGGAGGCCCGAGGACTGAAGCTTTCTTT; cdr3_aa: CASSLGGGGNGGPRTEAFF
v_call: TRBV6-1; d_call: .; j_call: TRBJ2-7; clone_size: .; cdr3_nt: TGTGCCAGCAGTGAAGCGTTTACACCGGGCTACGAGCAGTACTTC; cdr3_aa: CASSEAFTPGYEQYF
v_call: TRBV2; d_call: .; j_call: TRBJ1-1; clone_size: .; cdr3_nt: TGTGCCAGCAGTGAATTGGGTATTCTTTTTGAAGAGGACACTGAAGCTTTCTTT; cdr3_aa: CASSELGILFEEDTEAFF
v_call: TRBV4-2; d_call: .; j_call: TRBJ2-1; clone_size: .; cdr3_nt: TGTGCCAGCAGCCAAGAGGCGGAGCGGTCCTACAATGAGCAGTTCTTC; cdr3_aa: CASSQEAERSYNEQFF
v_call: TRBV15; d_call: TRBD1; j_call: TRBJ1-4; clone_size: .; cdr3_nt: TGTGCCACCAGCAGAGATGCTGGACAGGGCGAAAAACTGTTTTTT; cdr3_aa: CATSRDAGQGEKLFF
v_call: TRBV13; d_call: .; j_call: TRBJ2-1; clone_size: .; cdr3_nt: TGTGCCAGCAGCTTAGGTAGCTCCTACAATGAGCAGTTCTTC; cdr3_aa: CASSLGSSYNEQFF
v_call: TRBV6-1; d_call: .; j_call: TRBJ2-1; clone_size: .; cdr3_nt: TGTGCCAGCAGTCTAGACTACAGGGGAGGCGATGAGCAGTTCTTC; cdr3_aa: CASSLDYRGGDEQFF
v_call: TRBV9; d_call: .; j_call: TRBJ2-7; clone_size: .; cdr3_nt: TGTGCCAGCAGCGATCATTCGACAGATTTGATATACGAGCAGTACTTC; cdr3_aa: CASSDHSTDLIYEQYF
v_call: TRBV7-9; d_call: .; j_call: TRBJ2-2; clone_size: .; cdr3_nt: TGTGCCAGCAGCCCCGGTGGCGGGGAGCTGTTTTTT; cdr3_aa: CASSPGGGELFF
v_call: TRBV4-3; d_call: TRBD2; j_call: TRBJ2-1; clone_size: .; cdr3_nt: TGCGCCAGCAGCCAAGATCACCTAGCGGGGGGGAATGAGCAGTTCTTC; cdr3_aa: CASSQDHLAGGNEQFF
v_call: TRBV9; d_call: TRBD1; j_call: TRBJ1-3; clone_size: .; cdr3_nt: TGTGCCAGCAGCGTTTTTGAGGGGGCATCAGGAAACACCATATATTTT; cdr3_aa: CASSVFEGASGNTIYF
v_call: TRBV6-6; d_call: .; j_call: TRBJ2-3; clone_size: .; cdr3_nt: TGTGCCAGCAGCAACGGGATGGGGGAGGCAGATACGCAGTATTTT; cdr3_aa: CASSNGMGEADTQYF
v_call: TRBV27; d_call: TRBD2; j_call: TRBJ2-7; clone_size: .; cdr3_nt: TGTGCCAGCAGTGGGTGGACTAGCGGGAGTTGGGAGCAGTACTTC; cdr3_aa: CASSGWTSGSWEQYF
v_call: TRBV11-2; d_call: .; j_call: TRBJ1-1; clone_size: once; cdr3_nt: TGTGCCAGCAGCTTAGATCCTAACTATGAAGCTTTCTTT; cdr3_aa: CASSLDPNYEAFF
v_call: TRBV4-2; d_call: TRBD1; j_call: TRBJ2-7; clone_size: .; cdr3_nt: TGTGCCAGCAGCCAAGATGAGGGACAGTCGTCCTACGAGCAGTACTTC; cdr3_aa: CASSQDEGQSSYEQYF
v_call: TRBV11-2; d_call: .; j_call: TRBJ1-1; clone_size: .; cdr3_nt: TGTGCCAGCAGCTTAGGGCCCGCCTTAAGTTTGAACACTGAAGCTTTCTTT; cdr3_aa: CASSLGPALSLNTEAFF
v_call: TRBV7-9; d_call: TRBD1; j_call: TRBJ2-4; clone_size: .; cdr3_nt: TGTGCCAGCAGCCTAGGTGGGACAGGGTTGGGAAACATTCAGTACTTC; cdr3_aa: CASSLGGTGLGNIQYF
v_call: TRBV11-3; d_call: TRBD2; j_call: TRBJ2-5; clone_size: .; cdr3_nt: TGTGCCAGCAGCTTAGGGCGGGGGGCTCAAGAGACCCAGTACTTC; cdr3_aa: CASSLGRGAQETQYF
v_call: TRBV11-3; d_call: TRBD2; j_call: TRBJ2-1; clone_size: .; cdr3_nt: TGTGCCAGCAGCTTAAGCCCACTAGCGGGAGGGCCCGACTACAATGAGCAGTTCTTC; cdr3_aa: CASSLSPLAGGPDYNEQFF
v_call: TRBV7-9; d_call: .; j_call: TRBJ1-4; clone_size: .; cdr3_nt: TGTGCCAGCAGTCACCAACTGCAGGGTGAGGAAAAACTGTTTTTT; cdr3_aa: CASSHQLQGEEKLFF
v_call: TRBV12-5; d_call: TRBD2; j_call: TRBJ2-1; clone_size: once; cdr3_nt: TGTGCTAGTGGTTCCCACCGGGACTATGGTGAGCAGTTCTTC; cdr3_aa: CASGSHRDYGEQFF